The 13 T cell receptor beta chains below all came from one sample that was sequenced in a study of identical twins. TCRdb ran MiXCR on the 5' RACE reads and lists one entry per CDR3 protein. The sample has roughly 1.6 million distinct CDR3 sequences; around 33% are singletons. The sequenced sample consisted of cord blood. These receptors all come from a newborn girl in good health.

This clonotype appeared a few times. The V and J genes are TRBV12-3 or TRBV12-4 and TRBJ2-3, with a possible D match to TRBD1 (6 bases). This CDR3 region has 14 residues. V lost 7 bases, J lost 2 bases, and 13 bases lay in between. The CDR3 nucleotides read TGTGCCAGCACCGCGACAGGATCCACAGATACGCAGTATTTT. Amino acids: CASTATGSTDTQYF.

This clonotype has just a few counts. The chain joins TRBV19 to TRBJ2-1; the match to TRBD2 covers 10 bases. Trimming cost V 6 bases and J 6 bases; bases outside gene matches: 5. Germline V gene sequence: CDR1 LNHDA, CDR2 SQIVND (reference sequence). The CDR3 extends over 14 amino acids. The CDR3 sequence: CASSPSGGVNEQFF. As DNA, the CDR3 is TGTGCCAGTAGCCCCAGCGGGGGGGTCAATGAGCAGTTCTTC.

The table lists this clonotype with a few counts. The chain recombines TRBV18 with TRBJ2-1, with 8 bases fitting TRBD2. CDR1 is KGHSH, CDR2 LQKENI, per germline. The CDR3 runs 18 residues. Losses at the gene ends were 6 bases for V and 8 bases for J; bases not matched to a gene: 21. CDR3 residues: CASSLAGIPTTFIHEQFF. The CDR3 bases are TGTGCCAGCTCGCTAGCGGGCATCCCAACTACCTTTATCCATGAGCAGTTCTTC.

A few counts support this clonotype. The rearrangement joins TRBV28 to TRBJ1-2; D remains unclear. CDR1 and CDR2 from the germline V gene are MDHEN and SYDVKM. The V end was cut by 5 bases, the J end by 2 bases, with 15 bases between. The CDR3 runs 15 residues. CDR3 in amino acids: CASSLEPTDNYGYTF. The DNA of the CDR3 is TGTGCCAGCAGTCTGGAACCAACAGACAACTATGGCTACACCTTC.

The chain is built from TRBV5-1 and TRBJ1-6; the D gene is possibly TRBD1 (5 bases). V shed 4 bases and J shed 8 bases, with 25 bases lying between them. The CDR3 loop spans 18 amino acids. Germline V gene lookup returns CDR1 SGHRS and CDR2 YFSETQ. CDR3 loop: CASSASSSGTLRDSPLHF. The CDR3 DNA reads as TGCGCCAGCAGCGCAAGTTCCTCCGGGACCCTCAGGGATTCACCCCTCCACTTT.

V usage is TRBV6-9 and J usage is TRBJ2-3, with 14 bases lining up with TRBD2. Germline V gives CDR1 MNHGY, CDR2 SVAAGI. The length of the CDR3 is 16 residues. V dropped 10 bases and J dropped 0; count of bases not matched to a gene: 6. CDR3 protein: CAKTSGRVTSTDTQYF. In DNA, the CDR3 is TGTGCCAAGACTAGCGGGAGGGTTACTAGCACAGATACGCAGTATTTT.

The chain uses TRBV27 and TRBJ2-5; perhaps TRBD2 as D (6 bases). Germline V CDR1 and CDR2: MNHEY, SMNVEV (reference sequence). CDR3 length: 16 amino acids. The V and J ends lost 5 bases and 4 bases respectively, with 20 bases between them. The CDR3 nucleotides read TGTGCCAGCAGTCCTCTCAGACTAGTCAAGGGAGAGACCCAGTACTTC. Its protein is CASSPLRLVKGETQYF.

This clonotype turned up a few times. The chain couples TRBV6-6 to TRBJ1-3; a weak D match, TRBD1 (6 bases). The V gene's germline CDR1 is MNHNY and CDR2 SVGAGI (reference sequence). Trimming cost V 6 bases and J 14 bases, with 20 bases left between them. This CDR3 is 13 amino acids long. The CDR3: CASRPPQSKGVYF. CDR3 nucleotide sequence: TGTGCCAGCAGACCACCCCAGTCGAAGGGGGTATATTTT.

Many counts were recorded for this clonotype. The rearrangement uses TRBV12-3 or TRBV12-4 and TRBJ2-3, with 7 bases fitting TRBD2. The CDR3 spans 13 residues. Trimming cost V 10 bases and J 0 bases; bases outside gene matches: 4. CDR3 region: CATQRDSTDTQYF. The CDR3 DNA is TGTGCCACCCAGCGGGATAGCACAGATACGCAGTATTTT.

This clonotype was detected only a few times. The rearrangement links TRBV6-6 to TRBJ1-2; D may be TRBD1 (6 bases). CDR1 MNHNY and CDR2 SVGAGI come from the germline V gene (reference sequence). Trimming left V 2 bases short and J 4 bases short, with 11 bases between. The CDR3 contains 14 residues. The CDR3 protein is CASSYPQGSYGYTF. CDR3 sequence (DNA): TGTGCCAGCAGTTACCCACAGGGTTCCTATGGCTACACCTTC.

The J gene is TRBJ1-1, the V gene TRBV4-1; D is unclear. CDR3 length: 13 residues. Trimming took off 1 base at V and 1 base at J, with 4 bases between the two ends. Per germline, CDR1 MGHRA and CDR2 YSYEKL. This CDR3 is CASSQGSNTEAFF. CDR3 DNA: TGCGCCAGCAGCCAAGGGTCGAACACTGAAGCTTTCTTT.

This clonotype was recorded a few times. The chain links TRBV5-1 to TRBJ2-2, with unresolved D. Trimming took off 7 bases at V and 3 bases at J, with 19 bases between the two ends. CDR1 is SGHRS, CDR2 YFSETQ, per germline. This CDR3 is built from 16 residues. The CDR3 reads CASFPRRVRDTGELFF. The CDR3 nucleotides are TGCGCCAGCTTTCCCCGAAGGGTTCGGGACACCGGGGAGCTGTTTTTT.

The table lists this clonotype with a few counts. This rearrangement joins TRBV6-2 or TRBV6-3 to TRBJ2-3; no reliable D call. CDR1 is MNHEY, CDR2 SVGEGT, per germline. CDR3 length: 14 residues. V shed 1 base and J shed 1 base, with 6 bases lying between them. CDR3: CASSYFQGTDTQYF. In nucleotides, the CDR3 is TGTGCCAGCAGTTACTTTCAGGGCACAGATACGCAGTATTTT.